This TCR beta chain originates from a study of T cell responses to AZD1222 COVID-19 vaccine. Study outcomes and limitations: Clonal diversity was possibly underestimated; the donors were predominantly white British and more often female.

Concerning this clone itself: Its antigen is unidentified.

Sequencing used immunoSEQ multiplex PCR; TCRdb keeps in-frame clones, though not all of them. This sample yields more than 95,000 clones, of which 88% are seen a single time; around 9% belongs to the top ten. Looked up from germline, CDR1 is MDHEN and CDR2 is SYDVKM. The CDR3 is made up of 14 amino acids. Trimming removed 3 bases from V and 0 bases from J, with 8 bases in between. The chain links TRBV28 to TRBJ1-1, with no clear D. The clonotype originates from an adult in good health. Sequenced material: peripheral blood, taken on day 0 of AZD1222 vaccination. The CDR3 here is CASSFASLNTEAFF. In DNA form, the CDR3 reads TGTGCCAGCAGTTTCGCATCCCTGAACACTGAAGCTTTCTTT.